This T cell receptor (beta chain) was sequenced in a study of T cell responses to AZD1222 COVID-19 vaccine. V dropped 2 bases and J dropped 7 bases, with 15 bases sitting between them. Germline V CDR1 and CDR2: SGHTA, FQGNSA. This CDR3 contains 15 residues. Profiling relied on immunoSEQ multiplex PCR, and the TCRdb table lists in-frame clones only, not all of them. The sample lists more than 100,000 clones; roughly nine tenths were seen once. This rearrangement joins TRBV7-2 to TRBJ2-1, with D tentatively TRBD2 (7 bases). Sequenced here: peripheral blood, sampled on day 0 of AZD1222 vaccination. This TCR came from an adult in good health. CDR3 bases: TGTGCCAGCAGCTTATTAGGGGGAGGGCCGAATGAGCAGTTCTTC. It encodes CASSLLGGGPNEQFF.